The next 25 T cell receptor beta chains were all read from a single sample in a study of blood T cell repertoires in COVID-19. The data were produced by immunoSEQ multiplex PCR, yet TCRdb's version contains in-frame clones alone and is incomplete. The sample lists some 160,000 clones; roughly three quarters were seen once. The material sequenced was peripheral blood. The receptors were sampled from a man aged 55-75 years with acute or convalescent COVID-19.

The chain is built from TRBV7-6 and TRBJ2-3; 13 bases agree with TRBD2. The CDR3 spans 16 residues. Germline trimming cut 2 bases from V and 5 bases from J; bases unmatched to any gene: 4. Germline values: CDR1 SGHVS, CDR2 FNYEAQ. The CDR3 protein is CASSLRGLAGQDTQYF. CDR3 bases: TGTGCCAGCAGCTTAAGGGGACTAGCGGGGCAAGATACGCAGTATTTT.

The V call is TRBV5-1, the J call TRBJ2-3; 7 bases agree with TRBD2. Germline V gene lookup returns CDR1 SGHRS and CDR2 YFSETQ. The CDR3 is made up of 15 amino acids. The V and J ends lost 0 bases and 2 bases, in that order; junction bases with no gene match: 3. In DNA, the CDR3 is TGCGCCAGCAGCTTGGCGACTAGCTACACAGATACGCAGTATTTT. This encodes CASSLATSYTDTQYF.

This sequence joins TRBV6-5 and TRBJ2-6, with D possibly TRBD1 on 5 matching bases. Germline CDR1 and CDR2: MNHEY and SVGAGI. This CDR3 comprises 13 residues. Trimming left V 8 bases short and J 3 bases short, with 8 bases between. The CDR3, as DNA: TGTGCCAGCGGCCAGGGTGGGGCCAACGTCCTGACTTTC. It codes for CASGQGGANVLTF.

This clone occurred once. The V gene is TRBV28, the J gene TRBJ1-6; 9 bases agree with TRBD1. Germline CDR1 reads MDHEN; CDR2 reads SYDVKM. The CDR3 sequence is 16 residues long. V shed 4 bases, J shed 4 bases, and the junction held 5 bases outside the gene matches. CDR3 sequence: CASSSSGTGYNSPLHF. Written as DNA, the CDR3 is TGTGCCAGCAGTTCGTCCGGGACAGGGTATAATTCACCCCTCCACTTT.

The genes are TRBV7-8 and TRBJ1-1; tentative D call: TRBD1 (5 bases). The CDR3 spans 16 residues. Germline-derived CDR1 and CDR2 are SGHVS and FQNEAQ. The ends were cut back, 1 base at V and 4 bases at J, with 16 bases in the middle. The chain's CDR3 is CASSLGTSAWGTEAFF. CDR3 sequence (DNA): TGTGCCAGCAGCTTAGGGACAAGTGCCTGGGGCACTGAAGCTTTCTTT.

This chain links TRBV27 with TRBJ1-5, with a tentative D call TRBD1 (5 bases). With 4 bases removed from V and 11 bases from J, the gap between germline ends came to 21 bases. In germline, CDR1 is MNHEY, CDR2 SMNVEV (reference sequence). CDR3 length: 15 residues. CDR3 bases: TGTGCCAGCAGTTCATCGTTCGGGGGGGTTGTGGCCCAGCATTTT. It translates to CASSSSFGGVVAQHF.

The chain recombines TRBV11-2 with TRBJ2-5; no definite D call. The V gene lost 5 bases and the J gene lost 5 bases, with 9 bases spanning the gap. CDR1 is SGHAT and CDR2 is FQNNGV in the germline V gene. CDR3 length: 12 residues. The CDR3 nucleotides read TGTGCCAGCAGCCTCCCCGGGGAGACCCAGTACTTC. Residues: CASSLPGETQYF.

The rearrangement uses TRBV11-2 and TRBJ1-1; no reliable D call. The CDR3 has 14 residues. The germline V and J ends were trimmed by 5 bases and 3 bases, with 13 bases remaining between them. Germline CDR1 is SGHAT and CDR2 is FQNNGV. DNA for the CDR3: TGTGCCAGCAGCCCAGCGGGGAGATACACTGAAGCTTTCTTT. Encoded protein: CASSPAGRYTEAFF.

The chain combines TRBV28 with TRBJ1-1, with 7 bases fitting TRBD1. V gave up 3 bases and J gave up 5 bases; unmatched junction bases: 12. The germline CDR1 and CDR2 sequences are MDHEN and SYDVKM. The CDR3 is made up of 16 amino acids. The CDR3 DNA is TGTGCCAGCAGTTTCTCTTGGACAGGCCTTAGTACTGAAGCTTTCTTT. This translates into CASSFSWTGLSTEAFF.

The genes are TRBV5-4 and TRBJ2-3, with D perhaps matching TRBD2 (6 bases). Germline CDR1 is SGHNT and CDR2 is YYREEE (reference sequence). The CDR3 has 17 amino acids. The germline V and J ends were trimmed by 4 bases and 2 bases, with 20 bases remaining between them. The CDR3 sequence is CASSRGGRQPFTDTQYF. CDR3 bases: TGTGCCAGCAGCCGTGGGGGGAGGCAGCCATTCACAGATACGCAGTATTTT.

The chain joins TRBV5-1 to TRBJ1-4; no firm D call. The CDR3 loop spans 15 amino acids. Germline lookup yields CDR1 SGHRS and CDR2 YFSETQ. V lost 0 bases and J lost 3, with 9 bases in between. CDR3 in DNA: TGCGCCAGCAGCTTGGGGCTCTCCTCTAATGAAAAACTGTTTTTT. Translation: CASSLGLSSNEKLFF.

This clone showed up just once. One end of the junction does not line up with germline, which may come from a read error. The chain's CDR3 is CASSQSPPICQEQGDNQPQHF. The DNA of the CDR3 is TGCGCCAGTAGTCAATCCCCGCCGATTTGCCAGGAACAGGGGGACAATCAGCCCCAGCATTTT. V gene TRBV23-1 combines with J gene TRBJ1-5; 8 bases are shared with TRBD1. TRBV23-1 is noted as an ORF with a role that remains uncertain. This CDR3 has 21 residues.

CDR3 in amino acids: CASRSSNQPQHF. The CDR3 region has the DNA TGTGCCAGCAGGAGTAGCAATCAGCCCCAGCATTTT. V usage is TRBV6-6 and J usage is TRBJ1-5; the D is unclear. The CDR3 totals 12 residues. V was trimmed by 6 bases and J by 0 bases, leaving 3 bases between them. Germline CDR1 reads MNHNY; CDR2 reads SVGAGI (reference sequence).

The chain joins TRBV5-1 to TRBJ2-2; D unclear. The germline V and J ends were trimmed by 7 bases and 2 bases, with 12 bases remaining between them. CDR1 SGHRS and CDR2 YFSETQ come from the germline V gene. CDR3 size: 14 residues. CDR3 coding DNA: TGCGCCAGCTTCCTAGGCTTTAACACCGGGGAGCTGTTTTTT. It translates to CASFLGFNTGELFF.

The V and J genes are TRBV4-1 and TRBJ2-5; D is undetermined. Germline-derived CDR1 and CDR2 are MGHRA and YSYEKL. The V end was cut by 4 bases, the J end by 5 bases, with 11 bases between. The CDR3 loop spans 13 amino acids. The CDR3 sequence is CASSPLPRETQYF. DNA of the CDR3: TGCGCCAGCAGCCCATTACCCCGGGAGACCCAGTACTTC.

J is TRBJ1-3 and V is TRBV6-5; D uncertain. The CDR3 consists of 15 residues. CDR1 is MNHEY, CDR2 SVGAGI, per germline. The V end was cut by 4 bases, the J end by 0 bases, with 10 bases between. The CDR3, as DNA: TGTGCCAGCAGTTTGGCCTACTACTCTGGAAACACCATATATTTT. It specifies CASSLAYYSGNTIYF.

This chain links TRBV30 with TRBJ2-3; TRBD2 matches 7 bases. Trimming took 8 bases from V and 5 from J; bases not matched to a gene: 7. Germline loops: CDR1 GTSNPN, CDR2 SVGIG (reference sequence). This CDR3 has 12 amino acids. The CDR3 here is CAGAGVGDTQYF. The CDR3 DNA sequence: TGTGCCGGGGCGGGAGTGGGAGATACGCAGTATTTT.

The chain recombines TRBV11-3 with TRBJ2-5; possibly TRBD2 for D (5 bases). CDR1 and CDR2 from the germline V gene are SGHNT and YENEEA. V was clipped by 0 bases and J by 5 bases, with 10 bases between them. This CDR3 contains 14 residues. This CDR3 is CASSLERVRETQYF. In nucleotides, the CDR3 is TGTGCCAGCAGCTTAGAGCGGGTACGGGAGACCCAGTACTTC.

The chain recombines TRBV12-3 or TRBV12-4 with TRBJ2-5, with D perhaps TRBD1 (5 bases). V was clipped by 3 bases and J by 4 bases, with 9 bases between them. The CDR3 is 13 amino acids. Written as DNA, the CDR3 is TGTGCCAGCAGTTTTAGGGGTGGAGAGACCCAGTACTTC. It yields the protein CASSFRGGETQYF.

V is TRBV10-2 and J is TRBJ1-5; TRBD1 matches at 7 bases. Germline V gene lookup returns CDR1 WSHSY and CDR2 SAAADI. V gave up 6 bases and J gave up 3 bases; unmatched junction bases: 11. This CDR3 region has 16 residues. CDR3 residues: CASSELTGTNNQPQHF. The CDR3 coding sequence is TGCGCCAGCAGCGAACTGACAGGGACAAACAATCAGCCCCAGCATTTT.

The chain is built from TRBV5-1 and TRBJ2-2; D is ambiguous. V dropped 2 bases and J dropped 7 bases, with 12 bases sitting between them. This CDR3 comprises 14 residues. Germline CDR1 is SGHRS and CDR2 is YFSETQ. CDR3 bases: TGCGCCAGCAGCTTAGAACCGGTCGGCGGGGAGCTGTTTTTT. Translating it yields CASSLEPVGGELFF.

The V call is TRBV6-5, the J call TRBJ1-1; D not certain. This CDR3 region has 14 residues. The V gene's germline CDR1 is MNHEY and CDR2 SVGAGI. V was shortened by 6 bases and J by 1 base, with 12 bases between the two germline ends. The CDR3 protein is CASRSSGRNTEAFF. The CDR3 DNA is TGTGCCAGCAGATCCTCTGGGAGGAACACTGAAGCTTTCTTT.

In its sample, this clone was seen a few times. The rearrangement links TRBV18 to TRBJ1-6; D gene unclear. CDR1 is KGHSH, CDR2 LQKENI, per germline. The CDR3 is 15 residues long. V was pared by 1 base and J by 8 bases, with 12 bases between. The CDR3 sequence: CASSPRVGRYSPLHF. CDR3 bases: TGTGCCAGCTCACCACGGGTAGGGAGGTATTCACCCCTCCACTTT.

About this clone itself: Other DNA sequences in this sample translate to the same CDR3. The chain joins TRBV5-1 to TRBJ2-1, with D maybe TRBD2 (5 bases). V was pared by 1 base and J by 1 base, with 9 bases between. This CDR3 comprises 15 residues. The germline gives CDR1 SGHRS, CDR2 YFSETQ. CDR3 region: CASSLNGNSYNEQFF. DNA for the CDR3: TGCGCCAGCAGCTTGAACGGGAATTCCTACAATGAGCAGTTCTTC.

The chain uses TRBV5-1 and TRBJ1-1; TRBD1 aligns across 8 bases. The CDR3 is 16 amino acids. Germline trimming cut 0 bases from V and 1 base from J; bases unmatched to any gene: 5. CDR1 and CDR2 (germline): SGHRS, YFSETQ. This chain's CDR3 is CASSLDRGERNTEAFF. The CDR3 DNA sequence: TGCGCCAGCAGCTTGGACAGGGGGGAGAGGAACACTGAAGCTTTCTTT. The whole variable domain, filled in from reference TRBV5-1 and TRBJ1-1, reads KAGVTQTPRYLIKTRGQQVTLSCSPISGHRSVSWYQQTPGQGLQFLFEYFSETQRNKGNFPGRFSGRQFSNSRSEMNVSTLELGDSALYLCASSLDRGERNTEAFFGQGTRLTVV.